This record looks at one T cell receptor (beta chain) sequence and its context. Germline trimming cut 6 bases from V and 11 bases from J; bases unmatched to any gene: 11. The CDR3 length is 13 residues. Germline V CDR1 and CDR2: MNHEY, SVGEGT. Arm-PCR of CDR3 regions and iRepertoire HTBI primers were used to build TCR beta libraries. MiXCR, run by TCRdb on the multiplex PCR reads, gives a single entry per CDR3 protein. Found here are hundreds of thousands of distinct CDR3 sequences, roughly 16% of them singletons; the top ten hold about 17%. Specified time point: newly diagnosed GD, antithyroid drugs for less than 3 months. The TCR library was made from RNA that had been extracted from PBMCs in TRIzol. Criteria from the American Thyroid Association guidelines were applied to diagnose Graves' disease. The data were obtained in a study of regulatory T cells in long-lasting Graves disease. Another study also made use of these data, one on T cells in Graves' hyperthyroidism and ophthalmopathy. This second study notes: Calling Graves' hyperthyroidism stable meant ophthalmopathy did not progress within 18 months. In simple terms, a model built on 13 V-J features told ophthalmopathy apart from stable hyperthyroidism.

Sequenced material: peripheral blood mononuclear cells (PBMCs), taken at new diagnosis, from a patient treated with antithyroid drugs. This receptor was obtained from a woman in her twenties or thirties with Graves disease. This chain joins TRBV6-2 or TRBV6-3 and TRBJ1-1; 8 bases are shared with TRBD1. The CDR3 reads CASSPPGGERAFF. CDR3 DNA: TGTGCCAGCAGCCCCCCAGGGGGCGAACGGGCTTTCTTT.